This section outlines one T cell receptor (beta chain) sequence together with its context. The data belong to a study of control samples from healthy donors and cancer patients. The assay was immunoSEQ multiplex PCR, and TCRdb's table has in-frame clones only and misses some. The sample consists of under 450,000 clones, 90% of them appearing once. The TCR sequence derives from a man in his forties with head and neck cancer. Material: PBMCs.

The CDR3 reads CASSFTRPAAYEQYF. As DNA, the CDR3 is TGTGCCAGCAGTTTTACTCGGCCAGCGGCCTACGAGCAGTACTTC. This chain joins TRBV27 and TRBJ2-7; D might be TRBD2 (5 bases). CDR3 size: 15 residues. The V gene's germline CDR1 is MNHEY and CDR2 SMNVEV (reference sequence). The V end was cut by 3 bases, the J end by 2 bases, with 14 bases between.